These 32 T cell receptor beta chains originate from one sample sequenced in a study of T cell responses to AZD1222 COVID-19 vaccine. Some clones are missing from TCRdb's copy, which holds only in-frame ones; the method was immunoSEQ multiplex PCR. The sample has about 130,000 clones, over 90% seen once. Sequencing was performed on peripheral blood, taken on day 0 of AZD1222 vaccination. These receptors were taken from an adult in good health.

The CDR3 region is CASRLAGELNEQFF. Here the CDR3 DNA reads TGTGCCAGCAGATTAGCGGGAGAGCTCAATGAGCAGTTCTTC. The gene calls are TRBV25-1 and TRBJ2-1; 9 bases map to TRBD2. The ends lost 6 bases at V and 6 bases at J; junction bases unmatched: 6. Germline values: CDR1 MGHDK, CDR2 SYGVNS. CDR3 length: 14 amino acids.

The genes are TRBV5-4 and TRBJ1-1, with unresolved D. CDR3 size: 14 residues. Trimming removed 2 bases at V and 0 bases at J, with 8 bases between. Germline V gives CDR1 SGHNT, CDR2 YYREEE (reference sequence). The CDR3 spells CASSLTGLNTEAFF. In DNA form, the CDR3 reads TGTGCCAGCAGCTTAACCGGGCTGAACACTGAAGCTTTCTTT.

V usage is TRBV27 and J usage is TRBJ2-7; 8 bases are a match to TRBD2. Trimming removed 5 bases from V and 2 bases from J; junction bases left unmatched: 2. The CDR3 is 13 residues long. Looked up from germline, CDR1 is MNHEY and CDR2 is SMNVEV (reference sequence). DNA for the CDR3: TGTGCCAGCAGTCCTAGCGGGCCCTACGAGCAGTACTTC. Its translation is CASSPSGPYEQYF.

The CDR3 reads CASSDRRGNTGELFF. As DNA, the CDR3 is TGTGCCAGCAGTGATCGTCGGGGAAACACCGGGGAGCTGTTTTTT. J is TRBJ2-2 and V is TRBV2; D may be TRBD2 (5 bases). The germline V and J ends were trimmed by 3 bases and 2 bases, with 10 bases remaining between them. This CDR3 is built from 15 residues. Per the germline V gene, CDR1 is SNHLY and CDR2 is FYNNEI.

The DNA for the CDR3 is TGTGCCAGCAGCTCCCTTCTAAGGACAGGGGGCTACGAGCAGTACTTC. Translating gives CASSSLLRTGGYEQYF. This chain joins TRBV13 and TRBJ2-7, with 10 bases lining up with TRBD1. The CDR3 sequence is 16 residues long. The germline gives CDR1 PRHDT, CDR2 FYEKMQ (reference sequence). The ends lost 4 bases at V and 3 bases at J; junction bases unmatched: 9.

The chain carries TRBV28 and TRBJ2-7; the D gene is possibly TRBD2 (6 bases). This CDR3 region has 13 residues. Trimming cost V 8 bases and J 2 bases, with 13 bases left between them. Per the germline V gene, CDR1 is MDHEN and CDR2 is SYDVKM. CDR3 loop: CASVRTGAYEQYF. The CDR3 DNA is TGTGCCAGCGTAAGGACGGGGGCCTACGAGCAGTACTTC.

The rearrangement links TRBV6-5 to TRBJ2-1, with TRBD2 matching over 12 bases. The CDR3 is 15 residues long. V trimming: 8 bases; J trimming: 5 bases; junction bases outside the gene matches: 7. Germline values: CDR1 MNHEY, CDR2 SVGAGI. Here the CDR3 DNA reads TGTGCCAGCTCCTCACTAGCGGGAGGAAACAATGAGCAGTTCTTC. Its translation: CASSSLAGGNNEQFF.

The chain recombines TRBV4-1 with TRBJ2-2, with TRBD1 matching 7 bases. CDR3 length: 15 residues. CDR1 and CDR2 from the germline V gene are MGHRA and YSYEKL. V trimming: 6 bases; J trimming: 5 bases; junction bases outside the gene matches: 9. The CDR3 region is CASSSTGLGTGELFF. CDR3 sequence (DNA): TGCGCCAGCAGTTCGACAGGGTTAGGAACCGGGGAGCTGTTTTTT.

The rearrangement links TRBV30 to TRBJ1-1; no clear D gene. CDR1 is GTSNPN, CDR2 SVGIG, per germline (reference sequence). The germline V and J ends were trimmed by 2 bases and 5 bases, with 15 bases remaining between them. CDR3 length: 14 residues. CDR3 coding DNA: TGTGCCTGGAGTTCAGGACGGGGATTAACTGAAGCTTTCTTT. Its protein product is CAWSSGRGLTEAFF.

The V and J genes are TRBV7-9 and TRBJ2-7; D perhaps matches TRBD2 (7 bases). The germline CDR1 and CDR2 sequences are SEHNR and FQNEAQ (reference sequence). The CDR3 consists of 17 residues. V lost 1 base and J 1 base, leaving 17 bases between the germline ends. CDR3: CASSLGGEGGTSYEQYF. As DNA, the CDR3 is TGTGCCAGCAGCTTAGGAGGGGAGGGGGGAACTTCCTACGAGCAGTACTTC. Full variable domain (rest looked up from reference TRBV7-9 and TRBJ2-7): DTGVSQNPRHKITKRGQNVTFRCDPISEHNRLYWYRQTLGQGPEFLTYFQNEAQLEKSRLLSDRFSAERPKGSFSTLEIQRTEQGDSAMYLCASSLGGEGGTSYEQYFGPGTRLTVT.

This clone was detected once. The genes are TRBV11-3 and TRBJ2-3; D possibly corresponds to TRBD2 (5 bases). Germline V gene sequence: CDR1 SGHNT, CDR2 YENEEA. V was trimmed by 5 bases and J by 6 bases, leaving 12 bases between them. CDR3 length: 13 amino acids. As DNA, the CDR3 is TGTGCCAGCAGCGTGGCTGGCGGGGATACGCAGTATTTT. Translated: CASSVAGGDTQYF.

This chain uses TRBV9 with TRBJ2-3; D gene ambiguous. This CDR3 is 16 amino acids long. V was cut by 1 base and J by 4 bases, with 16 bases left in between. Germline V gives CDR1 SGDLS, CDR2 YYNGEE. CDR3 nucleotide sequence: TGTGCCAGCAGCGTATTTTCTTGGAGTCCCCCAGATACGCAGTATTTT. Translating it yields CASSVFSWSPPDTQYF.

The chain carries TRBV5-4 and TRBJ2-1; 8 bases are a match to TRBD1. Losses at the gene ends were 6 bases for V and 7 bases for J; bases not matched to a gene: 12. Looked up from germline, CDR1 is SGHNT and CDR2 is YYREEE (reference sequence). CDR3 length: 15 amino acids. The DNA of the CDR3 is TGTGCCAGCAAGTCCGGGCAGGGGGCTGGTAATGAGCAGTTCTTC. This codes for CASKSGQGAGNEQFF.

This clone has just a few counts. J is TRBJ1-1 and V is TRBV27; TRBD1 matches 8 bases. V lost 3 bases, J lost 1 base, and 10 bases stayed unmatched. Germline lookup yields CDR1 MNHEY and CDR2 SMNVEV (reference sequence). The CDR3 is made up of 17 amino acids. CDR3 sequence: CASSFSPDRVPNTEAFF. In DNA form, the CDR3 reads TGTGCCAGCAGTTTTTCCCCGGACAGGGTACCGAACACTGAAGCTTTCTTT.

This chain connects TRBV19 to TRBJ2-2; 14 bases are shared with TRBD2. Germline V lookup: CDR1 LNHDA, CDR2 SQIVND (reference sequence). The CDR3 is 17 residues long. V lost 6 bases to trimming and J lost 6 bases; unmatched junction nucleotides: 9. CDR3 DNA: TGTGCCAGTAGCCCGGGGACTAGCGGGAGAGGGGCCGGGGAGCTGTTTTTT. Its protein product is CASSPGTSGRGAGELFF.

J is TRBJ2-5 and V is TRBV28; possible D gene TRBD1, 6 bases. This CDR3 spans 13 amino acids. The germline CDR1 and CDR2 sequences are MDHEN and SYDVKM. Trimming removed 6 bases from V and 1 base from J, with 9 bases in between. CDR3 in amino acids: CASSKQGQETQYF. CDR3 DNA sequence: TGTGCCAGCAGCAAACAGGGCCAAGAGACCCAGTACTTC.

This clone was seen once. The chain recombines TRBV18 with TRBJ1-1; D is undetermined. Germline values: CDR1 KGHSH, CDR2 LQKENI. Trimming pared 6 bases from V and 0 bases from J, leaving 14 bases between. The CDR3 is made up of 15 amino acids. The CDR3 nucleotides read TGTGCCAGCTCCCGCAATGCTCTTATGAACACTGAAGCTTTCTTT. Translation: CASSRNALMNTEAFF.

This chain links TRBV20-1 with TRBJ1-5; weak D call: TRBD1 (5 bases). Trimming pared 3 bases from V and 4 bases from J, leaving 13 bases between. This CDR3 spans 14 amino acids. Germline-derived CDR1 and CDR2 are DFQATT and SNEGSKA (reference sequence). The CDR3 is CSASKGLDNQPQHF. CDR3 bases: TGCAGTGCTAGTAAGGGGCTGGATAATCAGCCCCAGCATTTT.

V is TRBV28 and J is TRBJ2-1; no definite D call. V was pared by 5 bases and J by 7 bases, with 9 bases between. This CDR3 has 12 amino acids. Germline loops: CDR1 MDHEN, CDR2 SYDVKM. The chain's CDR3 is CASSAQRNEQFF. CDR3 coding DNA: TGTGCCAGCAGTGCACAGAGAAATGAGCAGTTCTTC.

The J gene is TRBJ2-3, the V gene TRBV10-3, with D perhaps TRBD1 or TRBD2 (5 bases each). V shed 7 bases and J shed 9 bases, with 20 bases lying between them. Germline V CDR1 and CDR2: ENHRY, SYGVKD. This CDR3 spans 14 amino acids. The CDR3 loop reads CAITPGPNLGTQYF. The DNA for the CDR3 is TGTGCCATCACCCCGGGGCCCAATTTAGGGACGCAGTATTTT.

The CDR3 is CSASKGQGIDSNQPQHF. The CDR3, as DNA: TGCAGTGCTAGTAAGGGACAGGGAATAGATAGCAATCAGCCCCAGCATTTT. The chain couples TRBV20-1 to TRBJ1-5; 9 nucleotides match TRBD1. The V gene's germline CDR1 is DFQATT and CDR2 SNEGSKA (reference sequence). Trimming at V came to 3 bases and at J to 0 bases, leaving 9 bases not matched to a gene. This CDR3 has 17 amino acids.

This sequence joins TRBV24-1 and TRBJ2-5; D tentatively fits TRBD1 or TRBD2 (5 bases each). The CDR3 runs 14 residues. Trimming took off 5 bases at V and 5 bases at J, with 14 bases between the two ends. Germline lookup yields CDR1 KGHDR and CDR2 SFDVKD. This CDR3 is CATSGGTPPETQYF. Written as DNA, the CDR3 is TGTGCCACCAGTGGTGGGACCCCTCCTGAGACCCAGTACTTC.

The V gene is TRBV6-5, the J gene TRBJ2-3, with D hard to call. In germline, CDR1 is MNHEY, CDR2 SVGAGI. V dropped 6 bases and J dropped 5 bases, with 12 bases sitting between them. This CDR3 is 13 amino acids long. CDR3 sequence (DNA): TGTGCCAGCAGCCCAAACTTTGGAGATACGCAGTATTTT. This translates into CASSPNFGDTQYF.

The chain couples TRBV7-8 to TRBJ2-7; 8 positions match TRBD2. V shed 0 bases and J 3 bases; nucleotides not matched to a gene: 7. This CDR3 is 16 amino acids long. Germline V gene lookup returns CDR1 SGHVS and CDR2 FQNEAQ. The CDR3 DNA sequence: TGTGCCAGCAGCTTAGCGATGCGCGGGAGGTTCTACGAGCAGTACTTC. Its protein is CASSLAMRGRFYEQYF.

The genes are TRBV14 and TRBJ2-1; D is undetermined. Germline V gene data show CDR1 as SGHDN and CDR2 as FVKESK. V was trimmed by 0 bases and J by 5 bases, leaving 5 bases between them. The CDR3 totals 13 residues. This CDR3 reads CASSQDRHNEQFF. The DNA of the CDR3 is TGTGCCAGCAGCCAAGACAGGCACAATGAGCAGTTCTTC. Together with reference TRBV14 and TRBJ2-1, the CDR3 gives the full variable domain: EAGVTQFPSHSVIEKGQTVTLRCDPISGHDNLYWYRRVMGKEIKFLLHFVKESKQDESGMPNNRFLAERTGGTYSTLKVQPAELEDSGVYFCASSQDRHNEQFFGPGTRLTVL.

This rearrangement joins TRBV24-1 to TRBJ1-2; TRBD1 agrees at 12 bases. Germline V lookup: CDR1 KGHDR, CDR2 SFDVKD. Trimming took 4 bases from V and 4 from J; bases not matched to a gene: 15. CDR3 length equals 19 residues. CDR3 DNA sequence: TGTGCCACCAGTGACGCTGGCCCGCCGGGACAGGGGGCAATCTATGGCTACACCTTC. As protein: CATSDAGPPGQGAIYGYTF.

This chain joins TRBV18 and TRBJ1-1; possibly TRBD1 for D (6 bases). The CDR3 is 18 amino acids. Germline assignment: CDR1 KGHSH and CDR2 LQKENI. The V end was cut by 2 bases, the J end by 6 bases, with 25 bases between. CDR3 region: CASSPNKGEIKQGAEAFF. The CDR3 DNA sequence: TGTGCCAGCTCACCAAATAAGGGGGAGATTAAACAGGGAGCTGAAGCTTTCTTT.

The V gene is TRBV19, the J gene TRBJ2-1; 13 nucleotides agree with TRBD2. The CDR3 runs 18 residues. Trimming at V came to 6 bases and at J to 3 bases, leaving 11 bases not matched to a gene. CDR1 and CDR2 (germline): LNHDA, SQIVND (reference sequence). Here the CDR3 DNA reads TGTGCCAGTAGCGATCCCGGGACTAGCGGGACGCTCTACAATGAGCAGTTCTTC. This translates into CASSDPGTSGTLYNEQFF.

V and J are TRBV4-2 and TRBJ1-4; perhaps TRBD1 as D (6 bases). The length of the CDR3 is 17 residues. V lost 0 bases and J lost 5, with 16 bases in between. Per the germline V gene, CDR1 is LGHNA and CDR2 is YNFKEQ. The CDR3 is CASSQDDSTGANEKLFF. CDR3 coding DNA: TGTGCCAGCAGCCAAGATGACTCGACAGGCGCAAATGAAAAACTGTTTTTT.

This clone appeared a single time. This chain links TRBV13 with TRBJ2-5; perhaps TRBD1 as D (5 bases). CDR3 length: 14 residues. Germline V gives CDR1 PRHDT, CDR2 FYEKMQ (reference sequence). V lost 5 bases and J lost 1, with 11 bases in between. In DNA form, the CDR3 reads TGTGCCAGCAGCCTCCAGGGTCTCCAAGAGACCCAGTACTTC. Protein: CASSLQGLQETQYF.

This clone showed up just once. This chain's CDR3 is CASITTKGGANDSSYNEQFF. CDR3 nucleotide sequence: TGCGCCAGCATAACAACGAAAGGAGGGGCAAACGACTCCTCCTACAATGAGCAGTTCTTC. The gene calls are TRBV10-2 and TRBJ2-1, with TRBD2 as a possible D gene (6 bases). The germline V gene has CDR1 WSHSY and CDR2 SAAADI. The CDR3 contains 20 residues. V was pared by 7 bases and J by 0 bases, with 28 bases between.

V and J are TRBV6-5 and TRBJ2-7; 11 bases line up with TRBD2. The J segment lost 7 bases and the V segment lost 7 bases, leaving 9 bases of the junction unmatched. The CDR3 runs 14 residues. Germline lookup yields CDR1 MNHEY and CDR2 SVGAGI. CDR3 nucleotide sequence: TGTGCCAGCAAAGGGCTAGCGGGAGGCTGGGAGCAGTACTTC. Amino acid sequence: CASKGLAGGWEQYF.